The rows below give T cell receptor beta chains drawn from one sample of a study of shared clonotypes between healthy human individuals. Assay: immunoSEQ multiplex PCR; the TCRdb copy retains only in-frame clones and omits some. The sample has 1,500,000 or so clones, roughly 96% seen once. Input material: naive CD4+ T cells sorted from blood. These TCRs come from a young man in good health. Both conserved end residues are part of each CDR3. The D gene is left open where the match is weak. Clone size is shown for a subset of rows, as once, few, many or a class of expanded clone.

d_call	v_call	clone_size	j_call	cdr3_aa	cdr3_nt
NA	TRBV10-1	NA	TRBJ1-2	CASSPGPSNYGYTF	TGCGCCAGCAGTCCCGGACCTTCTAACTATGGCTACACCTTC
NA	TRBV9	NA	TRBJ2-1	CASRAPGLGGNEQFF	TGTGCCAGCAGAGCCCCGGGACTGGGGGGCAATGAGCAGTTCTTC
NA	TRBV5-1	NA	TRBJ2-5	CASSFKAYQETQYF	TGCGCCAGCAGCTTTAAGGCGTACCAAGAGACCCAGTACTTC
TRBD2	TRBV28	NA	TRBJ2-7	CASTLAEYYEQYF	TGTGCCAGCACGCTAGCGGAGTACTACGAGCAGTACTTC
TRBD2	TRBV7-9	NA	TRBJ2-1	CASSFGTSGSYNEQFF	TGTGCCAGCAGCTTTGGGACTAGCGGATCCTACAATGAGCAGTTCTTC
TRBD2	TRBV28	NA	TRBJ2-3	CASSSSLAGGKDTQYF	TGTGCCAGCAGTTCATCACTAGCGGGAGGAAAGGATACGCAGTATTTT
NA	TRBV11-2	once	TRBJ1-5	CASSLGDGPGGQPQHF	TGTGCCAGCAGCTTAGGCGACGGGCCAGGAGGTCAGCCCCAGCATTTT
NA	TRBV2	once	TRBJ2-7	CASSSGLGTYEQYF	TGTGCCAGCTCCAGCGGCCTCGGGACCTACGAGCAGTACTTC
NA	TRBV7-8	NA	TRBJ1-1	CATLLGPNTEAFF	TGTGCCACCCTACTGGGGCCAAACACTGAAGCTTTCTTT
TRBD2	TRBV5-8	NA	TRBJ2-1	CASSRGLDNEQFF	TGTGCCAGCAGCAGGGGACTAGACAATGAGCAGTTCTTC
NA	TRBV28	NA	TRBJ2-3	CASRLADRDTQYF	TGTGCCAGCAGGTTAGCGGATCGAGATACGCAGTATTTT
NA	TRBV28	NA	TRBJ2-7	CASSRPGPVTGRYF	TGTGCCAGCAGCCGCCCGGGGCCCGTCACCGGTCGGTACTTC
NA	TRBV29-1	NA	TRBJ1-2	CSVWDYSNYGYTF	TGCAGCGTATGGGACTACTCCAACTATGGCTACACCTTC
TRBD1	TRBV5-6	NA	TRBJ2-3	CASSLVGTGTDTQYF	TGTGCCAGCAGCTTGGTAGGGACAGGCACAGATACGCAGTATTTT
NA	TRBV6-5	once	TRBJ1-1	CASWTVGRGRAEAFF	TGTGCCAGCTGGACCGTCGGACGGGGGAGAGCTGAAGCTTTCTTT
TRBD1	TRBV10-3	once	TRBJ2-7	CAIRTTGAPYEQYF	TGTGCCATCAGAACGACAGGGGCACCCTACGAGCAGTACTTC
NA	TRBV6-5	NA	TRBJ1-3	CASSRYGSGNTIYF	TGTGCCAGCAGCCGATATGGGTCTGGAAACACCATATATTTT
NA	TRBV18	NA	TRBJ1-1	CASSPWGGLRTEAFF	TGTGCCAGCTCACCGTGGGGAGGCTTGAGAACTGAAGCTTTCTTT
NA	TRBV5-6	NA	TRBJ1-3	CASSLVSGNTIYF	TGTGCCAGCAGCTTGGTGTCTGGAAACACCATATATTTT
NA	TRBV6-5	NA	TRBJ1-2	CASSYGPGAAYGYTF	TGTGCCAGCAGTTACGGTCCCGGGGCCGCCTATGGCTACACCTTC
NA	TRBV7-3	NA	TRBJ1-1	CASSLGGLNTEAFF	TGTGCCAGCAGCTTGGGCGGGTTGAACACTGAAGCTTTCTTT
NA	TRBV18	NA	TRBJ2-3	CASSLPSTDTQYF	TGTGCCAGCTCACTTCCCAGCACAGATACGCAGTATTTT
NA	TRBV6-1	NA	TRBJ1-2	CASRKGPPEGYGYTF	TGTGCCAGCAGGAAAGGGCCACCAGAAGGGTATGGCTACACCTTC
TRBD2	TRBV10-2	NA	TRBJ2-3	CASSAGTSYSPAQYF	TGCGCCAGCAGCGCCGGGACTAGCTACTCCCCGGCGCAGTATTTT
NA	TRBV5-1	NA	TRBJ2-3	CASSPFGPGLSTDTQYF	TGCGCCAGCAGCCCTTTTGGACCGGGACTTAGCACAGATACGCAGTATTTT
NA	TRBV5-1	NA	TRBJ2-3	CASSPPSGGADTQYF	TGCGCCAGCAGCCCTCCGTCCGGAGGGGCAGATACGCAGTATTTT
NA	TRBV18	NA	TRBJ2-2	CASSPRRGHTTGELFF	TGTGCCAGCTCACCACGGAGGGGGCATACAACCGGGGAGCTGTTTTTT
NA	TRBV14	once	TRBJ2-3	CASSPLGRRGDTQYF	TGTGCCAGCAGCCCTCTCGGGAGACGGGGCGATACGCAGTATTTT
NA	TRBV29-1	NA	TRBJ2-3	CSVEGVLALRTLTDTQYF	TGCAGCGTTGAGGGGGTCCTAGCCTTACGTACCCTTACAGATACGCAGTATTTT
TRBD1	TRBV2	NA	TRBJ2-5	CASSERTGKETQYF	TGTGCCAGCAGTGAGCGGACAGGAAAAGAGACCCAGTACTTC
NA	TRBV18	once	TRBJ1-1	CASSPGSSPKAFF	TGTGCCAGCTCACCAGGTTCTTCCCCCAAAGCTTTCTTT
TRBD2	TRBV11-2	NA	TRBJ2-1	CASSSRSSGTRYNEQFF	TGTGCCAGCAGCTCCCGATCATCCGGGACTAGATACAATGAGCAGTTCTTC
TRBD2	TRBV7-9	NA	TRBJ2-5	CASSLPGLAGAETQYF	TGTGCCAGCAGCCTCCCGGGACTAGCGGGGGCAGAGACCCAGTACTTC
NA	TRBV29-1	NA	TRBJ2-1	CSVTLPGGLSYNEQFF	TGCAGCGTAACCTTGCCAGGGGGACTCTCCTACAATGAGCAGTTCTTC
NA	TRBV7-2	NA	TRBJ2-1	CASSLFLQASYNEQFF	TGTGCCAGCAGCTTGTTTCTGCAAGCGTCCTACAATGAGCAGTTCTTC
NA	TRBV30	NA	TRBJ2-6	CAWNSGSLRSGANVLTF	TGTGCCTGGAATTCTGGGAGTCTCCGCTCTGGGGCCAACGTCCTGACTTTC
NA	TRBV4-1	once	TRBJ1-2	CASSQDRWGGYTF	TGCGCCAGCAGCCAAGATCGGTGGGGTGGCTACACCTTC
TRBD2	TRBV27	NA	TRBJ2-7	CASSTPGTSGRVVPYEQYF	TGTGCCAGCAGTACCCCCGGGACTAGCGGGAGGGTAGTACCCTACGAGCAGTACTTC
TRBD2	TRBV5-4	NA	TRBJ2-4	CASSSGLAGSKNIQYF	TGTGCCAGCAGCAGCGGACTAGCGGGGAGTAAAAACATTCAGTACTTC
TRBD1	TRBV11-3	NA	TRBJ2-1	CASSQKGGRLNNEQFF	TGTGCCAGCAGCCAGAAAGGGGGCCGATTAAACAATGAGCAGTTCTTC
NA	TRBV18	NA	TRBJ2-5	CASSSVVETQYF	TGTGCCAGCTCATCTGTGGTGGAGACCCAGTACTTC
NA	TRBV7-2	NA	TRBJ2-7	CASSPRQVQSLYEQYF	TGTGCCAGCAGCCCGAGACAGGTCCAAAGTTTATACGAGCAGTACTTC
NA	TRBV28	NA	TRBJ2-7	CASSLWRSSYEQYF	TGTGCCAGCAGTTTATGGCGGAGCTCCTACGAGCAGTACTTC
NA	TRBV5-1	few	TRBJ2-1	CASSFTYNEQFF	TGCGCCAGCAGCTTCACATACAATGAGCAGTTCTTC
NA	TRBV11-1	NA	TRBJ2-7	CASSLVADHPYEQYF	TGTGCCAGCAGCTTAGTGGCAGACCACCCCTACGAGCAGTACTTC
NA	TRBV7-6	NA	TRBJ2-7	CASSLTGTPTYEQYF	TGTGCCAGCAGCTTAACCGGGACCCCTACCTACGAGCAGTACTTC
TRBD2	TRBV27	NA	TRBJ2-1	CASSLRRTSGNNEQFF	TGTGCCAGCAGTTTAAGGAGGACTAGCGGTAACAATGAGCAGTTCTTC
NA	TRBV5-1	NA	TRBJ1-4	CASSLITGEKLFF	TGCGCCAGCAGCTTGATTACAGGAGAAAAACTGTTTTTT
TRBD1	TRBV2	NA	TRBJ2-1	CASNPGQASYNEQFF	TGTGCCAGCAACCCGGGACAGGCCTCCTACAATGAGCAGTTCTTC
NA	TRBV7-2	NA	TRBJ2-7	CASSPPDSLWWYF	TGTGCCAGCAGCCCACCTGACAGTCTTTGGTGGTACTTC
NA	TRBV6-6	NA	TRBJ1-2	CASSYYTANYGYTF	TGTGCCAGCAGTTACTACACTGCTAACTATGGCTACACCTTC
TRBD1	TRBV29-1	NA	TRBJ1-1	CSASRQGRTINTEAFF	TGCAGCGCCTCAAGACAGGGGAGAACAATAAACACTGAAGCTTTCTTT
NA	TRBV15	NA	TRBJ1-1	CATSRDRAGEVVAFF	TGTGCCACCAGCAGAGATCGGGCAGGGGAGGTCGTGGCTTTCTTT